This T cell receptor beta chain is from a study of CD8 T cells in ankylosing spondylitis. Using its own MiXCR run on the 5' RACE reads, TCRdb lists one record per CDR3 protein. The sample includes some 240,000 distinct CDR3 sequences, under 20% of them seen just once. Trimming at V came to 8 bases and at J to 4 bases, leaving 10 bases not matched to a gene. This CDR3 spans 16 amino acids. Germline loops: CDR1 MNHEY, CDR2 SVGEGT. This clonotype was observed a single time. The rearrangement links TRBV6-2 or TRBV6-3 to TRBJ2-3; 12 nucleotides agree with TRBD2. The sequenced material came from blood, either unsorted or a sorted T cell fraction (not recorded which). The sequence came from a male donor with ankylosing spondylitis or in good health (not recorded which). DNA of the CDR3: TGTGCCAGCGAGAAGTGGACTAGCGGGACCGCAGATACGCAGTATTTT. It translates to CASEKWTSGTADTQYF.